What follows describes a single T cell receptor beta chain. The V gene end was trimmed by 4 bases and the J gene end by 0 bases; junction bases not matched to a gene: 7. This CDR3 region has 16 residues. The germline gives CDR1 SGHNT, CDR2 YYREEE (reference sequence). The record originates from a study of CD8 T cells in Susac syndrome. An amount of RNA that ranged from 0.5 to 1 ug was reverse transcribed with random hexamers. TCRdb reprocessed the immunoSEQ multiplex PCR reads with MiXCR, giving one entry per CDR3 protein. There are 180,000 or so distinct CDR3 sequences in the sample; about 94% occur only once, and roughly 0.13% lies in the top ten.

This sequence originates from a human donor in good health. Sequencing was performed on CD4+ T cells from PBMCs. The chain links TRBV5-4 to TRBJ2-5, with 9 bases lining up with TRBD2. The CDR3 sequence: CASSAGGGPYQETQYF. The CDR3, as DNA: TGTGCCAGCAGCGCGGGAGGGGGTCCGTACCAAGAGACCCAGTACTTC.